The sequence of this T cell receptor (beta chain) was determined in a study of T-cell memory formation after mild COVID-19. Study-level points and caveats: There was a balanced CD4/CD8 profile in clones contracting day 15 to 85, and later expanders leaned CD4+. Mostly located in CM and EM were contracting CD4+ clones, with contracting CD8+ clones located in EMRA. Memory sampled before infection contained some responding clones, suggesting cross-reactive memory joined.

Between the trimmed V and J ends, which lost 8 bases and 0 bases, there was a span of 11 bases. The CDR3 has 14 residues. Germline lookup yields CDR1 MNHEY and CDR2 SVGEGT. Amplification by 5'RACE using constant-segment primers produced TCR alpha and TCR beta cDNA libraries that carried sample barcodes and UMIs. Each CDR3 protein is one row after TCRdb ran MiXCR on the 5' RACE reads. Of around 55,000 distinct CDR3 sequences in the sample, over 7.5% were seen once. The sample holds a few counts of this clonotype. Its specificity is not known. The receptor was derived from a man younger than 35 who had mild COVID-19 (a few samples of this study predate the infection). Cell type and time point are not known. The gene calls are TRBV6-2 or TRBV6-3 and TRBJ1-3; D unclear. The sequencing sample was made of PBMCs or a T cell subset sorted from them (not recorded which). CDR3 bases: TGTGCCAGCGACTTCGGTTACTCTGGAAACACCATATATTTT. It yields the protein CASDFGYSGNTIYF.